A selection of T cell receptor beta chains follows, all from one sample in a study of T-cell reconstitution after alpha-beta-depleted transplantation in children. One entry per CDR3 protein results from TCRdb running MiXCR on the PCR reads. The sample includes roughly 570,000 distinct CDR3 sequences, approximately 30% of them seen just once. Sequenced here: PBMCs, sampled before TCRalphabeta/CD19-depleted stem cell transplant. The receptors stem from a boy in the first two years of life with Wiskott-Aldrich syndrome, due to receive a stem cell transplant. Both conserved end residues are part of each CDR3. D genes are given only for firm matches. Clone size is given for some rows only: seen once, a few or many times, or a class if the clone is expanded.

size	D	J	V	CDR3	DNA
few	NA	TRBJ1-4	TRBV20-1	CSAAPSATNEKLFF	TGCAGTGCGGCACCTTCCGCAACTAATGAAAAACTGTTTTTT
NA	NA	TRBJ2-5	TRBV12-3/TRBV12-4	CASRLVGQETQYF	TGTGCCAGCAGACTCGTCGGTCAAGAGACCCAGTACTTC
few	NA	TRBJ1-1	TRBV29-1	CSVVGRTGVTEAFF	TGCAGCGTTGTCGGAAGGACGGGGGTCACTGAAGCTTTCTTT
NA	NA	TRBJ1-4	TRBV9	CASSVTGNEKLFF	TGTGCCAGCAGCGTGACAGGAAATGAAAAACTGTTTTTT
few	TRBD2	TRBJ2-2	TRBV6-1	CASSAGSGRPLTGELFF	TGTGCCAGCAGTGCGGGTAGCGGGAGGCCCCTCACCGGGGAGCTGTTTTTT
NA	TRBD1	TRBJ1-1	TRBV2	CASRLDRGLSTEAFF	TGTGCCAGCAGGCTCGACAGGGGGCTGAGCACTGAAGCTTTCTTT
few	TRBD2	TRBJ2-5	TRBV9	CASSVDRGEGETQYF	TGTGCCAGCAGCGTAGATCGGGGGGAGGGGGAGACCCAGTACTTC
few	NA	TRBJ2-7	TRBV5-1	CASYRTPQYGEQYF	TGCGCCAGCTATCGGACACCGCAGTATGGCGAGCAGTACTTC
few	TRBD2	TRBJ2-1	TRBV6-5	CASSYLAGRRYNEQFF	TGTGCCAGCAGTTACCTAGCGGGACGCCGATACAATGAGCAGTTCTTC
NA	NA	TRBJ1-1	TRBV10-2	CASSSLGVKNTEAFF	TGCGCCAGCAGTTCCCTAGGCGTCAAGAACACTGAAGCTTTCTTT
few	NA	TRBJ2-7	TRBV5-5	CASSLRRVREQYF	TGTGCCAGCAGCTTGAGGAGGGTACGTGAGCAGTACTTC
NA	NA	TRBJ2-7	TRBV12-3/TRBV12-4	CASRAVGRPRGEQYF	TGTGCCAGCAGGGCGGTCGGCCGCCCTAGGGGGGAGCAGTACTTC
few	NA	TRBJ2-7	TRBV14	CASSQDSGGVRSGYEQYF	TGTGCCAGCAGCCAAGACTCCGGCGGGGTAAGGTCGGGCTACGAGCAGTACTTC